A single T cell receptor (beta chain) is shown here with its context. Its specificity is unknown. With V trimmed by 5 bases and J by 4 bases, 9 bases remained unmatched. From germline, CDR1 is DFQATT and CDR2 SNEGSKA (reference sequence). The CDR3 runs to 16 residues. Time point given: sample taken at primary tumor resection. Whole RNA obtained from tumor, nontumor lung or frozen PBMC underwent sequencing without sorting. In the library, each TCR cDNA molecule bore its own unique molecular identifier. TCRdb re-called the 5' RACE reads through MiXCR, storing one row per CDR3 protein. The sample contains approximately 7,000 distinct CDR3 sequences, approximately 20% of which appear only once. This specimen comes from a study of spatial heterogeneity in lung cancer. Findings of the study overall: Tumor mutation counts were tracked by expanded intratumoral alpha and beta TCR counts.

This material consisted of lung tumor tissue, taken at surgery. This TCR came from a female donor with early-stage non-small cell lung cancer. The J gene is TRBJ2-5, the V gene TRBV20-1; TRBD2 matches at 14 bases. The chain's CDR3 is CSAGHGTSGGRETQYF. The CDR3, as DNA: TGCAGTGCTGGCCACGGGACTAGCGGGGGAAGAGAGACCCAGTACTTC.